Shown below are 13 T cell receptor beta chains from a single sample sequenced in a study of PD-1 blockade in classical Hodgkin lymphoma. Clones were sequenced by immunoSEQ multiplex PCR, and TCRdb holds only the in-frame ones, with some missing. The table shows over 8,500 clones, with about 86% occurring only once. Described time point: cycle 4 day 1 (C4D1), after five to seven weeks of nivolumab. Every patient was affected by relapse after autologous stem cell transplantation, while exposure to brentuximab vedotin was not uniform. The input for sequencing was peripheral blood mononuclear cells (PBMCs), taken before the fourth cycle of nivolumab. The receptors come from a human donor with classical Hodgkin lymphoma.

This chain connects TRBV11-3 to TRBJ2-1; 9 bases line up with TRBD1. The CDR3 totals 16 residues. Germline loops: CDR1 SGHNT, CDR2 YENEEA. V shed 5 bases and J 4 bases; nucleotides not matched to a gene: 9. The CDR3 nucleotides are TGTGCCAGCAGCCCTCGGACAGGGGATGGGTACAATGAGCAGTTCTTC. This sequence encodes CASSPRTGDGYNEQFF.

This rearrangement joins TRBV7-9 to TRBJ2-7; the match to TRBD2 covers 12 bases. Germline lookup yields CDR1 SEHNR and CDR2 FQNEAQ (reference sequence). This CDR3 is built from 18 residues. The junction had 11 bases not matched to a gene; V was cut back by 5 bases and J by 0 bases. DNA for the CDR3: TGTGCCAGCAGCGGGGAGGGACTAGCGGGTTCTCGCTCCTACGAGCAGTACTTC. It encodes CASSGEGLAGSRSYEQYF.

This chain uses TRBV18 with TRBJ2-7; 7 nucleotides align to TRBD1. Germline CDR1 and CDR2: KGHSH and LQKENI. With 3 bases clipped from V and 5 bases from J, the junction kept 13 bases outside the gene matches. The CDR3 spans 16 residues. CDR3 DNA sequence: TGTGCCAGCTCACCTCCTGGAATAGGGGGCGACCACGAGCAGTACTTC. This gives the protein CASSPPGIGGDHEQYF.

V gene TRBV9 combines with J gene TRBJ2-1, with 14 bases lining up with TRBD2. From germline, CDR1 is SGDLS and CDR2 YYNGEE. CDR3 length: 16 amino acids. Trimming removed 3 bases from V and 9 bases from J; junction bases left unmatched: 8. The CDR3 DNA follows: TGTGCCAGCAGCGCGACCGGGACTAGCGGGGGTGGTGAGCAGTTCTTC. Its protein is CASSATGTSGGGEQFF.

This clone was counted once. This chain uses TRBV7-2 with TRBJ1-2, with TRBD1 identical over 8 bases. V was clipped by 5 bases and J by 0 bases; unmatched bases: 5. Germline CDR1 is SGHTA and CDR2 is FQGNSA. There are 15 residues in the CDR3. The CDR3 DNA reads as TGTGCCAGCAGCCCTTGGACAGGGACTAACTATGGCTACACCTTC. This codes for CASSPWTGTNYGYTF.

This sequence joins TRBV18 and TRBJ2-1, with D possibly TRBD2 on 5 matching bases. V dropped 0 bases and J dropped 5 bases, with 11 bases sitting between them. The germline V gene has CDR1 KGHSH and CDR2 LQKENI. The CDR3 extends over 15 amino acids. Here the CDR3 DNA reads TGTGCCAGCTCACCACCGTCCAGCGGTAACAATGAGCAGTTCTTC. This codes for CASSPPSSGNNEQFF.

The chain couples TRBV23-1 to TRBJ1-2; 7 nucleotides match TRBD1. TRBV23-1 is marked as an open reading frame, function uncertain. The CDR3 covers 15 residues. V shed 4 bases and J 4 bases; nucleotides not matched to a gene: 9. CDR3 nucleotide sequence: TGCGCCAGCAGTCCATCGACAGGGCAGGCCTATGGCTACACCTTC. This codes for CASSPSTGQAYGYTF.

The V gene is TRBV7-9, the J gene TRBJ1-6; unclear D gene. This CDR3 is built from 12 residues. In germline, CDR1 is SEHNR, CDR2 FQNEAQ (reference sequence). V gave up 8 bases and J gave up 6 bases, with 8 bases separating them. The CDR3 DNA reads TGTGCCAGCGAGTGGGGTAATTCACCCCTCCACTTT. Translating gives CASEWGNSPLHF.

The V and J genes are TRBV28 and TRBJ1-5, with D hard to call. The V end lost 2 bases, the J end lost 5 bases, and 19 bases lay between the germline ends. CDR1 is MDHEN, CDR2 SYDVKM, per germline. The CDR3 contains 17 residues. CDR3 sequence: CASSLTLPVMEDQPQHF. The CDR3 nucleotides read TGTGCCAGCAGTTTAACCCTTCCTGTTATGGAGGATCAGCCCCAGCATTTT.

This sequence joins TRBV5-5 and TRBJ2-7, with D hard to call. Trimming left V 2 bases short and J 0 bases short, with 9 bases between. Germline V gives CDR1 SGHKS, CDR2 YYEKEE (reference sequence). This CDR3 is built from 14 residues. The CDR3 sequence: CASSFIGSSYEQYF. The DNA for the CDR3 is TGTGCCAGCAGCTTTATCGGAAGCTCCTACGAGCAGTACTTC.

The rearrangement links TRBV5-5 to TRBJ1-5; TRBD1 matches 7 bases. The CDR3 contains 15 residues. Germline V gene sequence: CDR1 SGHKS, CDR2 YYEKEE (reference sequence). The V and J ends lost 1 base and 5 bases, in that order; junction bases with no gene match: 6. Here the CDR3 DNA reads TGTGCCAGCAGCTTGTTAGGGCAGGGGGATCAGCCCCAGCATTTT. This codes for CASSLLGQGDQPQHF. Variable domain in full (rest from reference TRBV5-5 and TRBJ1-5): DAGVTQSPTHLIKTRGQQVTLRCSPISGHKSVSWYQQVLGQGPQFIFQYYEKEERGRGNFPDRFSARQFPNYSSELNVNALLLGDSALYLCASSLLGQGDQPQHFGDGTRLSIL.

This clone was counted a single time. The chain has TRBV9 and TRBJ2-1; either TRBD1 or TRBD2 may supply D (5 bases each). Germline V gene data show CDR1 as SGDLS and CDR2 as YYNGEE. With 0 bases removed from V and 2 bases from J, the gap between germline ends came to 9 bases. There are 15 residues in the CDR3. The CDR3: CASSVARGPYNEQFF. The CDR3 region has the DNA TGTGCCAGCAGCGTAGCGAGGGGTCCCTACAATGAGCAGTTCTTC.

This clone occurred a few times. The rearrangement uses TRBV6-5 and TRBJ2-5, with TRBD1 identical over 7 bases. The germline CDR1 and CDR2 sequences are MNHEY and SVGAGI. Trimming took 6 bases from V and 5 from J; bases not matched to a gene: 6. The CDR3 has 13 amino acids. The CDR3 loop reads CASRSDRDETQYF. The CDR3 DNA is TGTGCCAGCAGATCCGACAGGGATGAGACCCAGTACTTC.